The 9 T cell receptor beta chains in this list originate from one sample, sequenced in a study of early T cells in non-severe SARS-CoV-2 infection. TCRdb reanalysed the 5' RACE reads using MiXCR and keeps one entry per CDR3 protein. The sample holds 70,000 to 95,000 distinct CDR3 sequences, about 11% seen once. Input material: whole blood. These receptors came from an adult who was a healthcare worker with PCR-confirmed SARS-CoV-2 infection or an uninfected control (not recorded which).

In regard to this clonotype: This may be a read error: a much more frequent sequence differs by one nucleotide. The J gene is TRBJ2-1, the V gene TRBV7-3; 11 nucleotides line up with TRBD2. The CDR3 is made up of 18 amino acids. Germline V gives CDR1 SGHTA, CDR2 FQGTGA. J lost 0 bases, V lost 2 bases, and 6 bases had no gene match. CDR3 residues: CASSLSGSGGDSYNEQFF. In nucleotides, the CDR3 is TGTGCCAGCAGCTTATCTGGTAGCGGGGGGGACTCCTACAATGAGCAGTTCTTC.

This rearrangement joins TRBV5-1 to TRBJ1-1; no clear D gene. V gave up 4 bases and J gave up 2 bases, with 12 bases separating them. Looked up from germline, CDR1 is SGHRS and CDR2 is YFSETQ. The CDR3 consists of 14 residues. The CDR3 nucleotides read TGCGCCAGCAGCCTAACGTTCGGAAACACTGAAGCTTTCTTT. Its protein is CASSLTFGNTEAFF. Full variable domain (outside the CDR3, taken from reference TRBV5-1 and TRBJ1-1): KAGVTQTPRYLIKTRGQQVTLSCSPISGHRSVSWYQQTPGQGLQFLFEYFSETQRNKGNFPGRFSGRQFSNSRSEMNVSTLELGDSALYLCASSLTFGNTEAFFGQGTRLTVV.

This clonotype was seen at least ten times. The rearrangement links TRBV7-9 to TRBJ2-7, with D perhaps being TRBD1 or TRBD2 (5 bases each). CDR3 length equals 15 residues. From germline, CDR1 is SEHNR and CDR2 FQNEAQ (reference sequence). V was clipped by 0 bases and J by 5 bases, with 14 bases between them. Here the CDR3 DNA reads TGTGCCAGCAGCTTAGCAGGGGAGTACCCCCACGAGCAGTACTTC. Its translation: CASSLAGEYPHEQYF.

This clonotype showed up just a few times. The V call is TRBV7-9, the J call TRBJ1-2; no reliable D call. The CDR3 is made up of 14 amino acids. Germline CDR1 reads SEHNR; CDR2 reads FQNEAQ (reference sequence). The V end was cut by 1 base, the J end by 5 bases, with 11 bases between. CDR3: CASSLGSAYYGYTF. CDR3 nucleotides: TGTGCCAGCAGCTTAGGGTCAGCTTATTATGGCTACACCTTC. Supplemented by reference TRBV7-9 and TRBJ1-2, the full variable domain reads DTGVSQNPRHKITKRGQNVTFRCDPISEHNRLYWYRQTLGQGPEFLTYFQNEAQLEKSRLLSDRFSAERPKGSFSTLEIQRTEQGDSAMYLCASSLGSAYYGYTFGSGTRLTVV.

This clonotype showed up many times. The rearrangement uses TRBV27 and TRBJ2-1; D is perhaps TRBD2 (6 bases). Looked up from germline, CDR1 is MNHEY and CDR2 is SMNVEV (reference sequence). CDR3 length equals 16 residues. V was clipped by 5 bases and J by 6 bases, with 20 bases between them. CDR3 DNA: TGTGCCAGCAGTCGCTTTGGAGGGCAGGATGTCAATGAGCAGTTCTTC. Translated, it gives CASSRFGGQDVNEQFF.

The chain is built from TRBV29-1 and TRBJ2-3; D ambiguous. Trimming pared 1 base from V and 5 bases from J, leaving 13 bases between. Germline lookup yields CDR1 SQVTM and CDR2 ANQGSEA. There are 14 residues in the CDR3. CDR3 coding DNA: TGCAGCGTTGAAGGGTGGGCCCCTTTAGATACGCAGTATTTT. This encodes CSVEGWAPLDTQYF.

A few counts support this clonotype. V and J are TRBV29-1 and TRBJ2-7, with TRBD2 as a possible D gene (6 bases). The CDR3 runs 13 residues. V was cut by 5 bases and J by 2 bases, with 13 bases left in between. CDR1 is SQVTM and CDR2 is ANQGSEA in the germline V gene. CDR3 in amino acids: CSVQRADTYEQYF. As DNA, the CDR3 is TGCAGCGTTCAGCGGGCGGATACCTACGAGCAGTACTTC.

Many counts were recorded for this clonotype. This chain links TRBV2 with TRBJ2-5, with TRBD2 identical over 11 bases. CDR1 SNHLY and CDR2 FYNNEI come from the germline V gene. V was clipped by 4 bases and J by 7 bases; unmatched bases: 8. This CDR3 region has 15 residues. CDR3 in DNA: TGTGCCAGCAGTGTAGCGGGGGGGCCAATGGCGACCCAGTACTTC. Protein: CASSVAGGPMATQYF. The full variable domain, with the rest looked up from reference TRBV2 and TRBJ2-5, is EPEVTQTPSHQVTQMGQEVILRCVPISNHLYFYWYRQILGQKVEFLVSFYNNEISEKSEIFDDQFSVERPDGSNFTLKIRSTKLEDSAMYFCASSVAGGPMATQYFGPGTRLLVL.

This clonotype was observed a few times. The CDR3 spells CASSAGGPTSPLHF. Here the CDR3 DNA reads TGTGCCAGCAGTGCCGGGGGGCCTACTTCACCCCTCCACTTT. V usage is TRBV2 and J usage is TRBJ1-6; D is perhaps TRBD1 (6 bases). Trimming took 4 bases from V and 9 from J, leaving 13 bases between them. Germline CDR1 reads SNHLY; CDR2 reads FYNNEI. The CDR3 loop spans 14 amino acids.